Following are 23 T cell receptor beta chains from one sample sequenced in a study of T cell changes during pregnancy in multiple sclerosis. Assay used: immunoSEQ multiplex PCR; TCRdb lists only in-frame clones, some missing. Here the sample spans roughly 30,000 clones, over 75% being singletons. The source material was CD8+ T cells from peripheral blood mononuclear cells, sampled after pregnancy. The receptor set was obtained from a female donor with multiple sclerosis, enrolled in a pregnancy study.

The gene calls are TRBV4-2 and TRBJ2-7; TRBD2 matches 12 bases. CDR3 length: 15 residues. Germline lookup yields CDR1 LGHNA and CDR2 YNFKEQ. Trimming at V came to 0 bases and at J to 4 bases, leaving 1 base not matched to a gene. In DNA, the CDR3 is TGTGCCAGCAGCCAAGATACTAGCGGGGGGTACGAGCAGTACTTC. It translates to CASSQDTSGGYEQYF.

V usage is TRBV29-1 and J usage is TRBJ2-1; D perhaps matches TRBD2 (5 bases). Germline CDR1 and CDR2: SQVTM and ANQGSEA. The CDR3 has 13 residues. V was clipped by 4 bases and J by 2 bases, with 9 bases between them. The DNA for the CDR3 is TGCAGCGTTGGTGAGGGTCCCTACAATGAGCAGTTCTTC. Translation: CSVGEGPYNEQFF.

The V gene is TRBV9, the J gene TRBJ1-2; TRBD1 matches 7 bases. The germline V gene encodes CDR1 SGDLS and CDR2 YYNGEE. CDR3 size: 16 residues. J lost 0 bases, V lost 7 bases, and 12 bases had no gene match. The CDR3 here is CASGIGTATTNYGYTF. The CDR3 DNA sequence: TGTGCCAGCGGGATCGGGACAGCTACAACTAACTATGGCTACACCTTC. The entire variable domain, with the rest obtained from reference TRBV9 and TRBJ1-2, is as follows: DSGVTQTPKHLITATGQRVTLRCSPRSGDLSVYWYQQSLDQGLQFLIQYYNGEERAKGNILERFSAQQFPDLHSELNLSSLELGDSALYFCASGIGTATTNYGYTFGSGTRLTVV.

The chain is built from TRBV13 and TRBJ1-1, with 7 bases that match TRBD1. Germline V CDR1 and CDR2: PRHDT, FYEKMQ (reference sequence). This CDR3 spans 14 amino acids. Germline trimming cut 8 bases from V and 2 bases from J; bases unmatched to any gene: 8. CDR3 nucleotide sequence: TGTGCCAGCGTGTCGGACAGGCAAAACACTGAAGCTTTCTTT. Protein: CASVSDRQNTEAFF.

At least ten counts were recorded for this clone. This rearrangement joins TRBV15 to TRBJ2-2; D not resolved. The CDR3 sequence is 16 residues long. With 0 bases removed from V and 1 base from J, the gap between germline ends came to 9 bases. From germline, CDR1 is LNHNV and CDR2 YYDKDF (reference sequence). The CDR3 DNA sequence: TGTGCCACCAGCAGAGAAAATGCACAGAACACCGGGGAGCTGTTTTTT. It yields the protein CATSRENAQNTGELFF.

The chain employs TRBV6-4 and TRBJ2-1; TRBD1 aligns across 8 bases. Germline loops: CDR1 MRHNA, CDR2 SNTAGT. CDR3 length equals 15 residues. Unmatched junction bases numbered 7, after V lost 5 bases and J lost 4 bases. The CDR3 DNA reads TGTGCCAGCAGTCCACAGGGGGGAGAATACAATGAGCAGTTCTTC. It is translated as CASSPQGGEYNEQFF.

The chain has TRBV7-9 and TRBJ2-7, with D unresolved. V lost 3 bases and J lost 2, with 8 bases in between. Per the germline V gene, CDR1 is SEHNR and CDR2 is FQNEAQ (reference sequence). The CDR3 covers 13 residues. The CDR3 DNA reads as TGTGCCAGCAGCTTTCCAGATACCTACGAGCAGTACTTC. It is translated as CASSFPDTYEQYF. The variable domain in full, completed from reference TRBV7-9 and TRBJ2-7, reads DTGVSQNPRHKITKRGQNVTFRCDPISEHNRLYWYRQTLGQGPEFLTYFQNEAQLEKSRLLSDRFSAERPKGSFSTLEIQRTEQGDSAMYLCASSFPDTYEQYFGPGTRLTVT.

The rearrangement links TRBV2 to TRBJ2-5; TRBD2 is a possible D gene (7 bases). Germline V gives CDR1 SNHLY, CDR2 FYNNEI. The CDR3 contains 16 residues. V was cut by 4 bases and J by 7 bases, with 22 bases left in between. The CDR3 DNA is TGTGCCAGCAGTGCCCAGGGGCCGCCTAGGGGGGGGACCCAGTACTTC. Residues: CASSAQGPPRGGTQYF.

V is TRBV7-9 and J is TRBJ2-6; D perhaps matches TRBD1 (6 bases). Trimming stripped 3 bases from V and 0 bases from J, with 12 bases between. Germline V gives CDR1 SEHNR, CDR2 FQNEAQ (reference sequence). This CDR3 spans 17 amino acids. CDR3 sequence (DNA): TGTGCCAGCAGCTTGGCGACAGGAAGCTCTGGGGCCAACGTCCTGACTTTC. Residues: CASSLATGSSGANVLTF.

The chain recombines TRBV4-3 with TRBJ2-1; 7 bases fit TRBD1. Germline CDR1 and CDR2: LGHNA and YSLEER. This CDR3 has 16 residues. V trimming: 0 bases; J trimming: 4 bases; junction bases outside the gene matches: 6. Here the CDR3 reads CASSQDMRGPYNEQFF. CDR3 sequence (DNA): TGCGCCAGCAGCCAAGATATGAGGGGGCCTTACAATGAGCAGTTCTTC.

The rearrangement uses TRBV27 and TRBJ2-1, with 13 bases fitting TRBD2. CDR1 and CDR2 (germline): MNHEY, SMNVEV (reference sequence). V shed 6 bases and J 8 bases; nucleotides not matched to a gene: 22. This CDR3 region has 20 residues. CDR3 protein: CASRPPGLAGPYWARDEQFF. CDR3 DNA sequence: TGTGCCAGCAGACCCCCGGGACTAGCGGGACCGTATTGGGCACGGGATGAGCAGTTCTTC.

This clone has only one observation. This chain uses TRBV18 with TRBJ2-1; the match to TRBD2 covers 9 bases. The CDR3 covers 17 residues. Germline assignment: CDR1 KGHSH and CDR2 LQKENI. The J segment lost 7 bases and the V segment lost 4 bases, leaving 14 bases of the junction unmatched. CDR3 loop: CASSHPWGREGPNEQFF. The CDR3 nucleotides read TGTGCCAGCTCACATCCTTGGGGGCGGGAGGGCCCGAATGAGCAGTTCTTC.

V is TRBV7-9 and J is TRBJ1-4, with 8 bases fitting TRBD1. Germline V CDR1 and CDR2: SEHNR, FQNEAQ (reference sequence). With V trimmed by 2 bases and J by 12 bases, 14 bases remained unmatched. The CDR3 is 16 residues long. CDR3 protein: CASSLNSLDREKELFF. CDR3 DNA: TGTGCCAGCAGCTTAAATTCCCTGGACAGGGAAAAAGAACTGTTTTTT.

The rearrangement uses TRBV19 and TRBJ2-2, with TRBD2 identical over 11 bases. The CDR3 consists of 18 residues. Germline CDR1 is LNHDA and CDR2 is SQIVND (reference sequence). Trimming removed 4 bases from V and 1 base from J; junction bases left unmatched: 8. The CDR3 DNA follows: TGTGCCAGTAGTAATAGGGTGGGACTAGCGGTGAACACCGGGGAGCTGTTTTTT. Residues: CASSNRVGLAVNTGELFF.

The chain combines TRBV27 with TRBJ2-5, with D possibly being TRBD2 (7 bases). Germline V CDR1 and CDR2: MNHEY, SMNVEV (reference sequence). This CDR3 region has 17 residues. V was trimmed by 2 bases and J by 4 bases, leaving 20 bases between them. The CDR3 DNA reads TGTGCCAGCAGTTTACGGGGGGCCCCGGGCTTCGGAGAGACCCAGTACTTC. The encoded protein is CASSLRGAPGFGETQYF.

V and J are TRBV27 and TRBJ2-7; D perhaps matches TRBD2 (6 bases). The CDR3 has 16 residues. Germline lookup yields CDR1 MNHEY and CDR2 SMNVEV (reference sequence). Trimming left V 3 bases short and J 1 base short, with 16 bases between. CDR3 protein: CASSLAGGGISYEQYF. The CDR3 coding sequence is TGTGCCAGCAGTTTGGCCGGGGGTGGGATTTCCTACGAGCAGTACTTC.

There are a few counts of this clone. The genes are TRBV25-1 and TRBJ1-1, with 7 bases lining up with TRBD1. Per germline, CDR1 MGHDK and CDR2 SYGVNS. Germline trimming cut 1 base from V and 3 bases from J; bases unmatched to any gene: 8. The CDR3 extends over 16 amino acids. CDR3 sequence (DNA): TGTGCCAGCAGTGAATTCAGACCCGGGACAGACACTGAAGCTTTCTTT. Protein sequence: CASSEFRPGTDTEAFF.

The chain has TRBV6-6 and TRBJ2-7, with 8 positions matching TRBD1. With 5 bases clipped from V and 6 bases from J, the junction kept 6 bases outside the gene matches. Germline CDR1 and CDR2: MNHNY and SVGAGI (reference sequence). The CDR3 is 13 amino acids. The CDR3 here is CASSQPGGAEQYF. As DNA, the CDR3 is TGTGCCAGCAGTCAACCAGGGGGCGCCGAGCAGTACTTC.

The rearrangement uses TRBV28 and TRBJ2-7; the D is unclear. Germline assignment: CDR1 MDHEN and CDR2 SYDVKM. The CDR3 has 14 amino acids. The germline V and J ends were trimmed by 6 bases and 0 bases, with 12 bases remaining between them. CDR3 sequence: CASSLPASSYEQYF. CDR3 in DNA: TGTGCCAGCAGCCTCCCAGCGAGCTCCTACGAGCAGTACTTC.

The chain employs TRBV7-9 and TRBJ2-1, with TRBD2 as a possible D gene (5 bases). The CDR3 runs 13 residues. Trimming pared 8 bases from V and 4 bases from J, leaving 12 bases between. From germline, CDR1 is SEHNR and CDR2 FQNEAQ (reference sequence). The CDR3 is CASRGQSYNEQFF. The CDR3 coding sequence is TGTGCCAGCCGAGGGCAGTCTTACAATGAGCAGTTCTTC.

The rearrangement uses TRBV4-3 and TRBJ2-1, with 8 bases aligning to TRBD2. J lost 7 bases, V lost 0 bases, and 8 bases had no gene match. Germline V lookup: CDR1 LGHNA, CDR2 YSLEER. The CDR3 is made up of 16 amino acids. The CDR3 loop is CASSQDREREFNEQFF. The CDR3 DNA reads TGCGCCAGCAGCCAAGATCGGGAGCGGGAGTTTAATGAGCAGTTCTTC.

The sample holds one count of this clone. The chain links TRBV4-3 to TRBJ1-5; D call uncertain. Trimming removed 0 bases from V and 7 bases from J, with 13 bases in between. This CDR3 spans 15 amino acids. The V gene's germline CDR1 is LGHNA and CDR2 YSLEER. The CDR3 region is CASSQDQEHRQPQHF. In nucleotides, the CDR3 is TGCGCCAGCAGCCAAGATCAGGAACATCGGCAGCCCCAGCATTTT.

The chain combines TRBV7-9 with TRBJ2-3; perhaps TRBD2 as D (5 bases). CDR1 and CDR2 from the germline V gene are SEHNR and FQNEAQ (reference sequence). The CDR3 covers 16 residues. The V and J ends lost 6 bases and 4 bases respectively, with 20 bases between them. The CDR3 reads CASSVPGKRSPDTQYF. CDR3 coding DNA: TGTGCCAGCAGTGTACCCGGGAAGCGTAGCCCAGATACGCAGTATTTT.